The sequence of this T cell receptor beta chain was determined in a study of cytomegalovirus exposure and HLA in healthy donors. Comments on this clone: The antigen is unknown.

The CDR3 covers 14 residues. The germline CDR1 and CDR2 sequences are MNHEY and SMNVEV (reference sequence). Deletions cut 6 bases from V and 3 bases from J, with 15 bases between. PCR was performed using 60 Vbeta and 13 Jbeta primers. TCRdb's table, derived via immunoSEQ multiplex PCR, lists solely in-frame clones and lacks some. This sample yields about 150,000 clones, of which roughly 80% are seen a single time; 3.4% belongs to the top ten. Broader study findings: In a later analysis, TCR beta V- and J-gene trimming was associated with a missense DCLRE1C variant.

The V call is TRBV27, the J call TRBJ2-7; TRBD1 might be the D (6 bases). The sample taken for sequencing was PBMCs. The clonotype was recovered from a male donor in good health and CMV-seronegative. The CDR3 protein is CASRTGTRLYEQYF. CDR3 DNA: TGTGCCAGCAGGACCGGGACACGGCTCTACGAGCAGTACTTC.